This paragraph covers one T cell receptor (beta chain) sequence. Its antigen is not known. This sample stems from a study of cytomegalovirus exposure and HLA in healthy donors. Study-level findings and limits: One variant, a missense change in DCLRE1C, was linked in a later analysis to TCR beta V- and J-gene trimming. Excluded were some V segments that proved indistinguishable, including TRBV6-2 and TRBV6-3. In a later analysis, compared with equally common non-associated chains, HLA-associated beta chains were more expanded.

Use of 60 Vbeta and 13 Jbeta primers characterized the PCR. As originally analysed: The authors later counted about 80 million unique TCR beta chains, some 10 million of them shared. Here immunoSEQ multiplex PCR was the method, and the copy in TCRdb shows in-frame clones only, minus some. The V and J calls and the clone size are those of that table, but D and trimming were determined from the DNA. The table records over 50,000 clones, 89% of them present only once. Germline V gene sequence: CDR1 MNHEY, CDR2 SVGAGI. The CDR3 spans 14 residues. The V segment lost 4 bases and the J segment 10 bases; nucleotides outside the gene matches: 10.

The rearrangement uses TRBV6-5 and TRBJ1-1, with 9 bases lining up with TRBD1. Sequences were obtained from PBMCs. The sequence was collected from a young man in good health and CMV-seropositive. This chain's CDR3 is CASSLGTGLFAAFF. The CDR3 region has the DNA TGTGCCAGCAGTTTAGGGACAGGGTTATTCGCAGCTTTCTTT.